This passage covers 21 T cell receptor beta chains from one sample sequenced in a study of technical replicates of blood from several donors. The method was immunoSEQ multiplex PCR; TCRdb's version includes in-frame clones alone and lacks a portion of them. Counted here are approximately 94,000 clones, 96% occurring once; the ten biggest clones make up around 0.37%. Sequencing was done on a sample of T cells isolated from PBMCs. All receptors derive from a human donor in good health.

V is TRBV2 and J is TRBJ2-3; 13 bases match TRBD2. Germline CDR1 reads SNHLY; CDR2 reads FYNNEI. After removal of 8 bases from V and 1 base from J, the junction contained 9 bases not matched to a gene. This CDR3 is built from 17 residues. CDR3 residues: CASQGLAGLGGTDTQYF. The DNA for the CDR3 is TGTGCCAGCCAGGGACTAGCGGGACTGGGGGGCACAGATACGCAGTATTTT. Full variable domain (missing parts from reference TRBV2 and TRBJ2-3): EPEVTQTPSHQVTQMGQEVILRCVPISNHLYFYWYRQILGQKVEFLVSFYNNEISEKSEIFDDQFSVERPDGSNFTLKIRSTKLEDSAMYFCASQGLAGLGGTDTQYFGPGTRLTVL.

The rearrangement links TRBV7-9 to TRBJ1-2, with TRBD1 as a possible D gene (6 bases). Trimming cost V 7 bases and J 0 bases, with 18 bases left between them. Germline loops: CDR1 SEHNR, CDR2 FQNEAQ (reference sequence). The CDR3 contains 16 residues. The CDR3 here is CASTQLGAEANYGYTF. As DNA, the CDR3 is TGTGCCAGCACCCAACTGGGGGCGGAAGCTAACTATGGCTACACCTTC.

This chain joins TRBV9 and TRBJ2-2, with TRBD2 matching over 12 bases. Germline lookup yields CDR1 SGDLS and CDR2 YYNGEE. V lost 4 bases to trimming and J lost 7 bases; unmatched junction nucleotides: 14. The CDR3 covers 18 residues. CDR3 region: CASSPGLAGNSGSGELFF. Here the CDR3 DNA reads TGTGCCAGCAGCCCAGGACTAGCGGGGAATTCGGGAAGCGGGGAGCTGTTTTTT.

This clone appeared once. The chain links TRBV7-2 to TRBJ2-7; the D gene is possibly TRBD2 (10 bases). Germline assignment: CDR1 SGHTA and CDR2 FQGNSA. There are 16 residues in the CDR3. V shed 7 bases and J shed 2 bases, with 21 bases lying between them. The CDR3 loop is CASTDRGSGRAYEQYF. CDR3 DNA: TGTGCCAGCACTGACAGGGGGAGCGGGAGGGCCTACGAGCAGTACTTC.

The V call is TRBV5-5, the J call TRBJ2-1, with TRBD2 as a possible D gene (5 bases). Trimming pared 2 bases from V and 6 bases from J, leaving 9 bases between. The CDR3 is made up of 13 amino acids. Germline V lookup: CDR1 SGHKS, CDR2 YYEKEE (reference sequence). CDR3 region: CASSFGISNEQFF. The CDR3, as DNA: TGTGCCAGCAGCTTCGGGATTTCCAATGAGCAGTTCTTC.

V usage is TRBV6-5 and J usage is TRBJ2-7, with a possible D match to TRBD2 (5 bases). The CDR3 totals 13 residues. V lost 2 bases and J lost 5, with 10 bases in between. Per the germline V gene, CDR1 is MNHEY and CDR2 is SVGAGI. Here the CDR3 reads CASSYGLADEQYF. The CDR3 region has the DNA TGTGCCAGCAGTTACGGCCTAGCCGACGAGCAGTACTTC.

This chain links TRBV5-4 with TRBJ2-2; 13 positions agree with TRBD2. Germline CDR1 is SGHNT and CDR2 is YYREEE (reference sequence). The CDR3 is made up of 16 amino acids. V was clipped by 3 bases and J by 4 bases; unmatched bases: 3. CDR3: CASSWGLAGPTGELFF. The CDR3 DNA reads TGTGCCAGCAGCTGGGGACTAGCGGGGCCCACCGGGGAGCTGTTTTTT. Drawing the rest from reference TRBV5-4 and TRBJ2-2, the complete variable domain is ETGVTQSPTHLIKTRGQQVTLRCSSQSGHNTVSWYQQALGQGPQFIFQYYREEENGRGNFPPRFSGLQFPNYSSELNVNALELDDSALYLCASSWGLAGPTGELFFGEGSRLTVL.

The chain employs TRBV2 and TRBJ2-2; a weak D match, TRBD2 (5 bases). The CDR3 is 15 amino acids. Germline V gene data show CDR1 as SNHLY and CDR2 as FYNNEI. With 5 bases removed from V and 4 bases from J, the gap between germline ends came to 14 bases. CDR3 nucleotides: TGTGCCAGCAGTCCGACTATCGTTACCACCGGGGAGCTGTTTTTT. Amino acid sequence: CASSPTIVTTGELFF. The full variable domain, its missing parts supplied by reference TRBV2 and TRBJ2-2, is EPEVTQTPSHQVTQMGQEVILRCVPISNHLYFYWYRQILGQKVEFLVSFYNNEISEKSEIFDDQFSVERPDGSNFTLKIRSTKLEDSAMYFCASSPTIVTTGELFFGEGSRLTVL.

V and J are TRBV28 and TRBJ2-7; tentatively, D is TRBD2 (7 bases). V lost 8 bases to trimming and J lost 5 bases, with 13 bases between them. Germline V gives CDR1 MDHEN, CDR2 SYDVKM. The CDR3 is 12 residues long. CDR3: CASLQGGNEQYF. For the CDR3, the DNA is TGTGCCAGCCTACAGGGAGGGAACGAGCAGTACTTC.

Only a few counts were recorded for this clone. The genes are TRBV27 and TRBJ2-2; 11 bases line up with TRBD2. The CDR3 sequence is 17 residues long. Looked up from germline, CDR1 is MNHEY and CDR2 is SMNVEV (reference sequence). V lost 5 bases to trimming and J lost 1 base; unmatched junction nucleotides: 6. CDR3 DNA: TGTGCCAGCAGTCCGGGACTAGCGGAAATGAACACCGGGGAGCTGTTTTTT. Its protein product is CASSPGLAEMNTGELFF.

The chain is built from TRBV7-2 and TRBJ2-1, with D possibly TRBD2 on 5 matching bases. This CDR3 comprises 11 residues. Germline V gene sequence: CDR1 SGHTA, CDR2 FQGNSA. The V end lost 6 bases, the J end lost 13 bases, and 13 bases lay between the germline ends. CDR3 sequence: CASRVTREQFF. DNA of the CDR3: TGTGCCAGCAGAGTAACCCGGGAACAGTTCTTC.

The chain is built from TRBV6-1 and TRBJ2-2; 7 bases map to TRBD1. The length of the CDR3 is 14 residues. V was clipped by 6 bases and J by 3 bases; unmatched bases: 4. Germline CDR1 MNHNS, CDR2 SASEGT. The CDR3 DNA sequence: TGTGCCAGCAGCTTCAGGGGGTACACCGGGGAGCTGTTTTTT. Its protein is CASSFRGYTGELFF.

The chain joins TRBV6-6 to TRBJ1-5; no firm D call. V was clipped by 2 bases and J by 1 base, with 12 bases between them. There are 16 residues in the CDR3. The germline V gene has CDR1 MNHNY and CDR2 SVGAGI (reference sequence). The chain's CDR3 is CASSYASRQSNQPQHF. The DNA of the CDR3 is TGTGCCAGCAGTTACGCGTCCAGGCAGAGCAATCAGCCCCAGCATTTT.

This chain joins TRBV6-5 and TRBJ2-1; D possibly corresponds to TRBD2 (5 bases). This CDR3 region has 13 residues. Germline V gene lookup returns CDR1 MNHEY and CDR2 SVGAGI. V lost 6 bases and J lost 7, with 13 bases in between. The CDR3 nucleotides read TGTGCCAGCAGGCGGGCCCTCGGGAATGAGCAGTTCTTC. It translates to CASRRALGNEQFF.

V is TRBV29-1 and J is TRBJ2-1; TRBD2 aligns across 10 bases. CDR3 length: 14 amino acids. Trimming removed 3 bases from V and 7 bases from J; junction bases left unmatched: 6. Germline CDR1 SQVTM, CDR2 ANQGSEA. The CDR3 loop is CSVESGRAVNEQFF. CDR3 nucleotide sequence: TGCAGCGTTGAGAGCGGGAGGGCCGTGAATGAGCAGTTCTTC.

DNA of the CDR3: TGTGCCAGTAGTGGGACTATTAGCACAGATACGCAGTATTTT. Translated, it gives CASSGTISTDTQYF. The chain links TRBV19 to TRBJ2-3, with TRBD2 identical over 7 bases. In germline, CDR1 is LNHDA, CDR2 SQIVND (reference sequence). V shed 5 bases and J 0 bases; nucleotides not matched to a gene: 2. The CDR3 totals 14 residues.

The V gene is TRBV6-6, the J gene TRBJ2-7; 7 bases are a match to TRBD1. The CDR3 runs 14 residues. Trimming removed 2 bases from V and 3 bases from J; junction bases left unmatched: 4. In germline, CDR1 is MNHNY, CDR2 SVGAGI (reference sequence). The CDR3 DNA is TGTGCCAGCAGTTACATACAGGGGAACTACGAGCAGTACTTC. It encodes CASSYIQGNYEQYF.

This rearrangement joins TRBV28 to TRBJ1-2, with 7 bases matching TRBD1. Trimming cost V 4 bases and J 7 bases; bases outside gene matches: 9. CDR1 is MDHEN and CDR2 is SYDVKM in the germline V gene. The CDR3 is made up of 14 amino acids. The CDR3 region is CASSSDRTTPGYTF. As DNA, the CDR3 is TGTGCCAGCAGTTCGGACAGGACGACACCTGGCTACACCTTC.

CDR3 coding DNA: TGTGCCAGCAAATTATTAGCGGAGCAGTTCTTC. Translating gives CASKLLAEQFF. The gene calls are TRBV2 and TRBJ2-1; TRBD2 is a possible D gene (5 bases). CDR1 and CDR2 from the germline V gene are SNHLY and FYNNEI. This CDR3 contains 11 residues. V shed 7 bases and J shed 10 bases, with 11 bases lying between them.

The V call is TRBV20-1, the J call TRBJ2-4; D remains ambiguous. Germline assignment: CDR1 DFQATT and CDR2 SNEGSKA (reference sequence). This CDR3 is built from 11 residues. V lost 3 bases to trimming and J lost 7 bases, with 7 bases between them. The CDR3 DNA reads TGCAGTGCTAGGTATTCGAACATTCAGTACTTC. This sequence encodes CSARYSNIQYF.

The rearrangement links TRBV5-1 to TRBJ2-7, with TRBD2 matching over 10 bases. The germline V gene encodes CDR1 SGHRS and CDR2 YFSETQ. V shed 4 bases and J 2 bases; nucleotides not matched to a gene: 12. The CDR3 runs to 17 residues. CDR3: CASSIGASGSNPYEQYF. Here the CDR3 DNA reads TGCGCCAGCAGCATAGGGGCTAGCGGGAGTAACCCCTACGAGCAGTACTTC.